The rows below give T cell receptor beta chains drawn from one sample of a study of blood T cell repertoires in COVID-19. The table came from immunoSEQ multiplex PCR; TCRdb's copy has only in-frame clones and leaves some out. This table has 100,000 to 150,000 clones, just under 85% appearing once. Material for sequencing was peripheral blood. These receptors all stem from a woman aged 45 to 65 with acute or convalescent COVID-19. Each CDR3 is given with its conserved first and last residue. D genes are given only for firm matches. Part of the rows lack a size; the others show once, few, many or a class for expanded clones.

d_call j_call v_call clone_size cdr3_nt cdr3_aa
TRBD1 TRBJ2-7 TRBV30 NA TGTGCCTGGAGTCTTGGGGGACAGCTGCCCAACGAGCAGTACTTC CAWSLGGQLPNEQYF
NA TRBJ1-1 TRBV7-2 NA TGTGCCAGCAGCTTTGCAGAGAACACTGAAGCTTTCTTT CASSFAENTEAFF
NA TRBJ2-5 TRBV30 once TGTGCCTGGAGTGTGGTAGTCGGGGAGACCCAGTACTTC CAWSVVVGETQYF
NA TRBJ2-7 TRBV19 NA TGTGCCAGTAGCCGAACCGAGTGGTCAGGCGAGCAGTACTTC CASSRTEWSGEQYF
TRBD1 TRBJ1-3 TRBV6-5 few TGTGCCAGCAAGGGGGCCTCTGGAAACACCATATATTTT CASKGASGNTIYF
TRBD1 TRBJ1-2 TRBV18 NA TGTGCCAGCTCACCTCCGGGACAGGGAGGAGGCTACACCTTC CASSPPGQGGGYTF
TRBD1 TRBJ1-4 TRBV14 NA TGTGCCAGCAGCCAGAACAGGGGGTGGGGAGAAAAACTGTTTTTT CASSQNRGWGEKLFF
TRBD1 TRBJ1-5 TRBV19 NA TGTGCCAGTAGTATTAAAGTTGTTTTGACAGGGGCCGTCAATCAGCCCCAGCATTTT CASSIKVVLTGAVNQPQHF
NA TRBJ2-3 TRBV18 few TGTGCCAGCTTCAACTCACCGTCAGATACGCAGTATTTT CASFNSPSDTQYF
TRBD1 TRBJ2-7 TRBV27 NA TGTGCCAGCAGCCCTATGGGACAGGGGCCGTACGAGCAGTACTTC CASSPMGQGPYEQYF
TRBD2 TRBJ2-3 TRBV27 NA TGTGCCAGCAGTTCGACTAGCGGGGGGGCTTATACGCAGTATTTT CASSSTSGGAYTQYF
TRBD2 TRBJ2-2 TRBV19 NA TGTGCCAGTAGCCTCTCCGGGGGGAGGTTCGGCGGGGAGCTGTTTTTT CASSLSGGRFGGELFF
TRBD1 TRBJ2-7 TRBV18 NA TGTGCCAGCTCTCCGGGACAGAGCTACGAGCAGTACTTC CASSPGQSYEQYF
TRBD1 TRBJ1-5 TRBV4-2 NA TGTGCCAGCAGTCGCGAACCGGGACAGGGTTTGGGCAATCAGCCCCAGCATTTT CASSREPGQGLGNQPQHF
NA TRBJ1-6 TRBV2 once TGTGCCAGCAGCTTACAGGGTTATAATTCACCCCTCCACTTT CASSLQGYNSPLHF
NA TRBJ2-2 TRBV11-2 NA TGTGCCAGCAGCCCGATCCGGAGGGGCACCGGGGAGCTGTTTTTT CASSPIRRGTGELFF
NA TRBJ2-1 TRBV18 NA TGTGCCAGCTCAGGGACTGGGCTTGAGCAGTTCTTC CASSGTGLEQFF
NA TRBJ2-2 TRBV5-5 few TGTGCCAGCAGCTTGGCCGACAGGAGGTGGACCGGGGAGCTGTTTTTT CASSLADRRWTGELFF
NA TRBJ2-1 TRBV2 NA TGTGCCAGCAGTGAAGGCAGGGCCTCCTACAATGAGCAGTTCTTC CASSEGRASYNEQFF
TRBD1 TRBJ1-3 TRBV19 NA TGTGCCAGTAGCCAGACAGGGGAATCTGGAAACACCATATATTTT CASSQTGESGNTIYF
NA TRBJ1-1 TRBV6-2/TRBV6-3 NA TGTGCCAGCAGTTACTCGATAGGGGCAAACCTGAACACTGAAGCTTTCTTT CASSYSIGANLNTEAFF
NA TRBJ1-4 TRBV6-5 NA TGTGCGTCGCGGCCTTCGCGGGTTGAAAAACTGTTTTTT CASRPSRVEKLFF
TRBD1 TRBJ1-5 TRBV28 NA TGTGCCAGCAGAAGGACGGGGGGACAGGGGAATCAGCCCCAGCATTTT CASRRTGGQGNQPQHF
TRBD1 TRBJ1-2 TRBV2 NA TGTGCCAGCACCGAGCCAGGGGGCGACTATGGCTACACCTTC CASTEPGGDYGYTF
TRBD1 TRBJ1-6 TRBV29-1 NA TGCAGCGTCTCGGAGGGACAGCATAATTCACCCCTCCACTTT CSVSEGQHNSPLHF
NA TRBJ2-1 TRBV11-2 once TGTGCCAGCAGCTATACTAGCTGGGAGCAGTTCTTC CASSYTSWEQFF
TRBD2 TRBJ2-3 TRBV4-1 NA TGCGCCAGCAGCCTTGGACTAGCGGGAGATACGCAGTATTTT CASSLGLAGDTQYF
TRBD2 TRBJ2-3 TRBV7-8 NA TGTGCCAGCAGCCCGACTAGCGGGGGCTTCACAGATACGCAGTATTTT CASSPTSGGFTDTQYF
NA TRBJ2-3 TRBV4-2 once TGTGCCAGCAGCCAAGATCTGGCCACAGATACGCAGTATTTT CASSQDLATDTQYF
TRBD1 TRBJ1-1 TRBV10-1 NA TGCGCCAGCAGTGGACAGGGGTGGACTGAAGCTTTCTTT CASSGQGWTEAFF
TRBD1 TRBJ1-2 TRBV3-1/TRBV3-2 NA TGTGCCAGCAGCCAAGATGCAGGGGGCTATGGCTACACCTTC CASSQDAGGYGYTF
TRBD1 TRBJ2-7 TRBV7-9 once TGTGCCAGCAGTTCCGGGACAGGGTATAACGAGCAGTACTTC CASSSGTGYNEQYF
NA TRBJ2-3 TRBV7-3 NA TGTGCCAGCAGCCAACGAGGGGGGGCTGGCGGAAATACGCAGTATTTT CASSQRGGAGGNTQYF
TRBD1 TRBJ1-1 TRBV7-9 few TGTGCCAGCAGCCCGGGACAGGGAGAAAAAGCTTTCTTT CASSPGQGEKAFF
NA TRBJ1-6 TRBV19 NA TGTGCCAGTAGTATAGCACAGGGAGAATCACCCCTCCACTTT CASSIAQGESPLHF
NA TRBJ1-2 TRBV3-1/TRBV3-2 NA TGTGCCAGCAGCCAAGATCCGGCGGGGGGCGACAACTATGGCTACACCTTC CASSQDPAGGDNYGYTF
TRBD1 TRBJ1-4 TRBV6-1 NA TGTGCCAGCAGTGGGCTGACAGGGGCAACTAATGAAAAACTGTTTTTT CASSGLTGATNEKLFF
NA TRBJ1-2 TRBV15 NA TGTGCCACCAGCCCTTCTCCGGGACACAACTATGGCTACACCTTC CATSPSPGHNYGYTF
NA TRBJ1-1 TRBV7-3 few TGTGCCAGCAGCCCCGGGGGGGACACTGAAGCTTTCTTT CASSPGGDTEAFF
TRBD1 TRBJ1-2 TRBV19 NA TGTGCCAGTAGCCAGATACAGGGGAATGGCTACACCTTC CASSQIQGNGYTF
TRBD2 TRBJ2-3 TRBV7-8 NA TGTGCCAGCAGCCAAAAGGCTAGCGGGGGGTCAGATACGCAGTATTTT CASSQKASGGSDTQYF
TRBD1 TRBJ1-5 TRBV28 NA TGTGCCAGCAGTATGGGACAGCATAATCAGCCCCAGCATTTT CASSMGQHNQPQHF
NA TRBJ2-3 TRBV5-6 NA TGTGCCAGCAGCCGTACAGATACGCAGTATTTT CASSRTDTQYF
TRBD1 TRBJ1-5 TRBV19 NA TGTGCCAGTAGGGAGCCGACAGGGAGTCAGCCCCAGCATTTT CASREPTGSQPQHF
NA TRBJ2-3 TRBV7-8 once TGTGCCAGCAAAAACTACGGCTCAGATACGCAGTATTTT CASKNYGSDTQYF
NA TRBJ1-5 TRBV19 NA TGTGCCAGTACCCTAGGACGGGAGAGGCCCCAGCCCCAGCATTTT CASTLGRERPQPQHF
TRBD1 TRBJ1-2 TRBV5-6 NA TGTGCCAGCAGCCGCTGGACAGGGGGCTACACCTTC CASSRWTGGYTF
TRBD1 TRBJ1-1 TRBV5-1 NA TGCGCCAGCAGCTTGGGACAGGGGTATACTGAAGCTTTCTTT CASSLGQGYTEAFF
TRBD2 TRBJ2-2 TRBV4-1 NA TGCGCCAGCAGCCAAGATCGGGCGGGAGTCGGGAACACCGGGGAGCTGTTTTTT CASSQDRAGVGNTGELFF